This T cell receptor beta chain was sequenced during a study of CD8 T cells in ankylosing spondylitis. Overall study results and limits: Matched ankylosing spondylitis synovial fluid reportedly showed significant enrichment of disease-linked clones. Disease-associated clonotypes exhibited CD8+ identity and were relatively infrequent in peripheral blood. Earlier literature documents some of the motif variants in reactive arthritis synovial fluid and blood.

Germline-derived CDR1 and CDR2 are MGHDK and SYGVNS. V lost 5 bases to trimming and J lost 1 base, with 12 bases between them. The CDR3 loop spans 15 amino acids. Construction of TCR beta libraries was performed using quantitative 5'-RACE with molecular barcodes. TCRdb called the 5' RACE reads again in MiXCR, with one record for every CDR3 protein. The sample shows roughly 230,000 distinct CDR3 sequences, approximately 8.4% of them seen only once. This clonotype was detected ten times or more. Its antigen is unknown. The rearrangement links TRBV25-1 to TRBJ1-5; D ambiguous. The sequence came from a female donor with ankylosing spondylitis or in good health (not recorded which). What was sequenced was blood, either unsorted or a sorted T cell fraction (not recorded which). CDR3 DNA sequence: TGTGCCAGCAGTAGTGGGCAGATCAGCAATCAGCCCCAGCATTTT. Encoded protein: CASSSGQISNQPQHF.